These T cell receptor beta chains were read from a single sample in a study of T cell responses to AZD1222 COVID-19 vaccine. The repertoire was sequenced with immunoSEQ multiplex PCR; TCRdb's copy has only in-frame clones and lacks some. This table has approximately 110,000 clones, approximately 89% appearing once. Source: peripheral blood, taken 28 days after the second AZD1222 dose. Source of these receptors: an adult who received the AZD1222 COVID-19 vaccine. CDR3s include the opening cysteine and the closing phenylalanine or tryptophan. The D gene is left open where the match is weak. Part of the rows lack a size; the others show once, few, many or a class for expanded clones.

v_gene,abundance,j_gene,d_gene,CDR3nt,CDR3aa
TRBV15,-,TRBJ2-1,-,TGTGCCACCAGCAGAGCCCCCTTAGACAATGAGCAGTTCTTC,CATSRAPLDNEQFF
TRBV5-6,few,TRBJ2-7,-,TGTGCCAGCAGCTCCCCCGGTGGCGCTTACGAGCAGTACTTC,CASSSPGGAYEQYF
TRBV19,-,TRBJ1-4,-,TGTGCCAGTAGCTACAACAGGGCCGAAAAACTGTTTTTT,CASSYNRAEKLFF
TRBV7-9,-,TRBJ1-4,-,TGTGCCAGCAGCCAAAATTCGGGTTGGGAAAAACTGTTTTTT,CASSQNSGWEKLFF
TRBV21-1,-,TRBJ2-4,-,TGTGCCAGCAGCAAAGACGGGGGCGGGCCTACACAGAGGGCCAAAAACATTCAGTACTTC,CASSKDGGGPTQRAKNIQYF
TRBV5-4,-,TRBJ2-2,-,TGTGCCAGCGGTCTCCAGGGAGTCACCGGGGAGCTGTTTTTT,CASGLQGVTGELFF
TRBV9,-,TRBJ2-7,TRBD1,TGTGCCAGCAGCGCGGGACAGGGGGTCGGGTACGAGCAGTACTTC,CASSAGQGVGYEQYF
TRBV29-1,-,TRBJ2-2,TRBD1,TGCAGCGTCGAAGCCGGGACAGGGCCCACCGGGGAGCTGTTTTTT,CSVEAGTGPTGELFF
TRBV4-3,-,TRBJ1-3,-,TGCGCCAGCAGCCAAGTAAGTCAGGGCCATACCAGCTCTGGAAACACCATATATTTT,CASSQVSQGHTSSGNTIYF
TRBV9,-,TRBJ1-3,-,TGTGCCAGCAGCGTAGGCTGGGGGGACACCATATATTTT,CASSVGWGDTIYF
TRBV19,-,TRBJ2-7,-,TGTGCCAGTAGCCTCAGGGGTGGAGCAAACGAGCAGTACTTC,CASSLRGGANEQYF
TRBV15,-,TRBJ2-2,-,TGTGCCACCAGCTTAGGGGAGATGAACACCGGGGAGCTGTTTTTT,CATSLGEMNTGELFF
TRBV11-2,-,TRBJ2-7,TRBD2,TGTGCCAGCAGGGATCGGTGGACTAGCGGGAACTCCTACGAGCAGTACTTC,CASRDRWTSGNSYEQYF
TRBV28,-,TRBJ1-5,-,TGTGCCAGCAGTTTATTGAGACTGACTAATCAGCCCCAGCATTTT,CASSLLRLTNQPQHF
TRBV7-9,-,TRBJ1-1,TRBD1,TGTGCCAGCAGCCCTCAGACAGGGGTGGCCACTGAAGCTTTCTTT,CASSPQTGVATEAFF
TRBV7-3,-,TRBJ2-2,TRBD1,TGTGCCAGCAGCCCGGGACAGGGCCCCGGGGAGCTGTTTTTT,CASSPGQGPGELFF
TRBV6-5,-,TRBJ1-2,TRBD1,TGTGCCAGCACCCCAACCGGGACAGGTGTCTATGGCTACACCTTC,CASTPTGTGVYGYTF
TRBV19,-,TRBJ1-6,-,TGTGCCAGTAGTTCGGACAGATTTAATAATTCACCCCTCCACTTT,CASSSDRFNNSPLHF
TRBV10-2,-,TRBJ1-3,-,TGCGCCAGCTTAGGCTCTGGAAACACCATATATTTT,CASLGSGNTIYF
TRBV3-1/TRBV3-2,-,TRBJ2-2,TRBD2,TGTGCCAGCAGCCACCAATGGCAGCGGGAGGCCCTCACCGGGGAGCTGTTTTTT,CASSHQWQREALTGELFF
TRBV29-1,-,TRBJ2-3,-,TGCAGCGTTGCGGACAGCACAGATACGCAGTATTTT,CSVADSTDTQYF
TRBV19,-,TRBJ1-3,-,TGTGCCAGTAGTACCAGGGGCGCAGGAAACACCATATATTTT,CASSTRGAGNTIYF
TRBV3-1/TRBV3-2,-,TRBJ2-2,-,TGTGCCAGCAGCCAAGGAAATCCCGTGGGGTCCGGGGAGCTGTTTTTT,CASSQGNPVGSGELFF
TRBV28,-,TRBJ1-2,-,TGTGCCAGCAGTTCCAGCTACCTTTATGGCTACACCTTC,CASSSSYLYGYTF
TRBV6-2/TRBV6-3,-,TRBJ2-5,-,TGTGCCAGCAGCCATACTAGCCCCCTAGTAGAGACCCAGTACTTC,CASSHTSPLVETQYF
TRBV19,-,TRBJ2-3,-,TGTGCCAGTAGGCCGGGAGTACAAACTAGCACAGATACGCAGTATTTT,CASRPGVQTSTDTQYF
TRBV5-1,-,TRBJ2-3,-,TGCGCCAGCAGCGAACCCGGGGGGCGCACAGATACGCAGTATTTT,CASSEPGGRTDTQYF
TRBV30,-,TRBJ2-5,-,TGTGCCTGGAGTGTTGACCGCGGTTTGTTAGAGACCCAGTACTTC,CAWSVDRGLLETQYF
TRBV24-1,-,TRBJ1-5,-,TGTGCCACCAGTGATTCCGGACGGAGTAGCAATCAGCCCCAGCATTTT,CATSDSGRSSNQPQHF
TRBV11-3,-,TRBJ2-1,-,TGTGCCAGCAGCGCCTCGGGACAGGGAAGTAGCGGGGCCCGCAATGAGCAGTTCTTC,CASSASGQGSSGARNEQFF